Each of the 14 T cell receptor beta chains below was sequenced from the same sample in a study of control samples from healthy donors and cancer patients. Method: immunoSEQ multiplex PCR; TCRdb's copy keeps in-frame clones and lacks some. The table records under 150,000 clones, less than 95% of them present only once. Material: blood. These receptors all come from a man under 40 in good health.

In the case of this clone: This sample also contains other DNA sequences that code for the same CDR3. The chain uses TRBV27 and TRBJ1-1; 7 positions agree with TRBD1. The CDR3 length is 14 residues. Per the germline V gene, CDR1 is MNHEY and CDR2 is SMNVEV (reference sequence). The V and J ends lost 5 bases and 2 bases, in that order; junction bases with no gene match: 5. The CDR3 protein is CASSPGTANTEAFF. The CDR3 DNA sequence: TGTGCCAGCAGTCCCGGGACAGCTAACACTGAAGCTTTCTTT.

The V and J genes are TRBV7-9 and TRBJ2-7, with D tentatively TRBD1 or TRBD2 (7 bases each). The CDR3 is made up of 17 amino acids. Per the germline V gene, CDR1 is SEHNR and CDR2 is FQNEAQ (reference sequence). The V gene lost 4 bases and the J gene lost 3 bases, with 22 bases spanning the gap. The CDR3 DNA sequence: TGTGCCAGCAGCTCCCCTAAGGGGGAGGGGGCACACTACGAGCAGTACTTC. Its protein is CASSSPKGEGAHYEQYF.

This rearrangement joins TRBV7-9 to TRBJ1-2; D remains ambiguous. The CDR3 runs 13 residues. Germline V gene data show CDR1 as SEHNR and CDR2 as FQNEAQ (reference sequence). Deletions cut 3 bases from V and 3 bases from J, with 8 bases between. The CDR3 DNA sequence: TGTGCCAGCAGCTTGGTGGAAGACTATGGCTACACCTTC. This codes for CASSLVEDYGYTF.

The gene calls are TRBV4-1 and TRBJ1-3; D possibly corresponds to TRBD1 (5 bases). The CDR3 sequence is 16 residues long. CDR1 and CDR2 from the germline V gene are MGHRA and YSYEKL. The V and J ends lost 0 bases and 1 base respectively, with 10 bases between them. CDR3 sequence: CASSQETVTSGNTIYF. The CDR3 bases are TGCGCCAGCAGCCAAGAGACAGTAACTTCTGGAAACACCATATATTTT.

The gene calls are TRBV29-1 and TRBJ2-7; 9 bases align to TRBD1. V was pared by 6 bases and J by 0 bases, with 6 bases of the junction left unmatched. Germline V gives CDR1 SQVTM, CDR2 ANQGSEA. The CDR3 contains 14 residues. Written as DNA, the CDR3 is TGCAGCGTGCCTGGACAGGGGCCCTCCTACGAGCAGTACTTC. Its protein product is CSVPGQGPSYEQYF.

The chain joins TRBV6-6 to TRBJ1-6, with 7 positions matching TRBD1. The CDR3 sequence is 15 residues long. V was pared by 0 bases and J by 5 bases, with 1 base of the junction left unmatched. Per germline, CDR1 MNHNY and CDR2 SVGAGI (reference sequence). In DNA form, the CDR3 reads TGTGCCAGCAGTTACTCACAGGGGAATAATTCACCCCTCCACTTT. The encoded protein is CASSYSQGNNSPLHF.

This sequence joins TRBV5-6 and TRBJ1-1; D is possibly TRBD1 (5 bases). The V end lost 2 bases, the J end lost 5 bases, and 13 bases lay between the germline ends. Germline lookup yields CDR1 SGHDT and CDR2 YYEEEE. This CDR3 region has 14 residues. The CDR3 region has the DNA TGTGCCAGCAGCTTATACGGGGGAGGAACTGAAGCTTTCTTT. It encodes CASSLYGGGTEAFF.

The rearrangement links TRBV4-1 to TRBJ2-7, with D perhaps TRBD2 (6 bases). CDR3 size: 12 residues. Per germline, CDR1 MGHRA and CDR2 YSYEKL. Trimming stripped 7 bases from V and 6 bases from J, with 13 bases between. The CDR3 DNA is TGCGCCAGCAAAGGAGGAGGGGCCGAGCAGTACTTC. Translating it yields CASKGGGAEQYF.

In its sample, this clone was seen a few times. The J gene is TRBJ1-1, the V gene TRBV4-1; TRBD1 aligns across 7 bases. Germline-derived CDR1 and CDR2 are MGHRA and YSYEKL. The CDR3 runs to 15 residues. J gave up 3 bases and V 2 bases, and 6 bases lay outside the gene matches. The CDR3 sequence is CASSQTGQQDTEAFF. CDR3 in DNA: TGCGCCAGCAGCCAAACGGGACAGCAGGACACTGAAGCTTTCTTT.

V gene TRBV4-1 combines with J gene TRBJ1-1, with D maybe TRBD1 (5 bases). V lost 0 bases to trimming and J lost 11 bases, with 19 bases between them. Germline CDR1 reads MGHRA; CDR2 reads YSYEKL. CDR3 length: 15 residues. As DNA, the CDR3 is TGCGCCAGCAGCCAAGACCCTACTTGGGGGGTGGAGGCTTTCTTT. It is translated as CASSQDPTWGVEAFF.

V is TRBV6-5 and J is TRBJ1-2; 8 bases are a match to TRBD1. With 8 bases clipped from V and 7 bases from J, the junction kept 3 bases outside the gene matches. This CDR3 spans 11 amino acids. CDR1 is MNHEY and CDR2 is SVGAGI in the germline V gene. CDR3 coding DNA: TGTGCCAGCGGACAGGGCCTTGGCTACACCTTC. It is translated as CASGQGLGYTF.

J is TRBJ1-1 and V is TRBV13; unclear D gene. With 4 bases removed from V and 4 bases from J, the gap between germline ends came to 10 bases. Germline V lookup: CDR1 PRHDT, CDR2 FYEKMQ (reference sequence). The CDR3 is made up of 13 amino acids. This chain's CDR3 is CASSSPLSTEAFF. CDR3 nucleotides: TGTGCCAGCAGCTCGCCATTGAGCACTGAAGCTTTCTTT.

The V and J genes are TRBV6-6 and TRBJ1-6; 7 nucleotides align to TRBD1. Germline assignment: CDR1 MNHNY and CDR2 SVGAGI (reference sequence). The CDR3 covers 13 residues. J lost 9 bases, V lost 8 bases, and 7 bases had no gene match. The CDR3 DNA sequence: TGTGCCAGCGTAGACAGGGAGGGTTCACCCCTCCACTTT. Its protein is CASVDREGSPLHF.

The chain employs TRBV27 and TRBJ1-5; 7 nucleotides match TRBD1. The CDR3 loop spans 15 amino acids. Unmatched junction bases numbered 6, after V lost 4 bases and J lost 3 bases. Germline assignment: CDR1 MNHEY and CDR2 SMNVEV (reference sequence). CDR3 in amino acids: CASSSGQTNNQPQHF. CDR3 in DNA: TGTGCCAGCAGTTCGGGACAGACTAACAATCAGCCCCAGCATTTT.